The next 10 T cell receptor beta chains were all read from a single sample in a study of T cell repertoires in cytomegalovirus infection (dated by TCRdb to between 2018 and 2021). Instrument on record: Illumina HiSeq 1500. The raw public reads went through TCRdb reprocessing: fastp at Q25, MiXCR clone calling, in-frame beta chains kept. Entries are consolidated by CDR3 protein sequence, retaining the most common genes and DNA. For this sample the table gives fewer than 350,000 distinct CDR3 sequences, of which roughly 15% were detected only once. The top ten clonotypes cover approximately 12% of the sample. Sequencing input: PBMCs. These receptors came from a human donor in good health (CMV status not recorded). Some clones in this sample may be carry-over from other donors' samples.

V gene TRBV11-2 combines with J gene TRBJ2-3; 7 bases are a match to TRBD1. The J segment lost 0 bases and the V segment lost 1 base, leaving 4 bases of the junction unmatched. The CDR3 sequence is 16 residues long. Per the germline V gene, CDR1 is SGHAT and CDR2 is FQNNGV. This CDR3 reads CASSLAGTASTDTQYF. CDR3 in DNA: TGTGCCAGCAGCTTAGCCGGGACAGCTAGCACAGATACGCAGTATTTT.

This clonotype was observed at least ten times. The rearrangement links TRBV6-1 to TRBJ2-3; TRBD2 might be the D (7 bases). This CDR3 contains 16 residues. From germline, CDR1 is MNHNS and CDR2 SASEGT. Trimming removed 0 bases from V and 6 bases from J, with 16 bases in between. This chain's CDR3 is CASSEAFAGAGDTQYF. The CDR3 DNA reads as TGTGCCAGCAGTGAAGCCTTTGCGGGGGCCGGGGATACGCAGTATTTT.

The chain recombines TRBV5-4 with TRBJ2-1; D is possibly TRBD2 (6 bases). The CDR3 sequence is 15 residues long. With 2 bases removed from V and 4 bases from J, the gap between germline ends came to 13 bases. Germline values: CDR1 SGHNT, CDR2 YYREEE (reference sequence). This CDR3 is CASSFDGTLYNEQFF. DNA for the CDR3: TGTGCCAGCAGCTTCGACGGGACTCTTTACAATGAGCAGTTCTTC.

This chain uses TRBV24-1 with TRBJ2-1; TRBD2 matches 10 bases. This CDR3 is built from 15 residues. Germline CDR1 is KGHDR and CDR2 is SFDVKD. Trimming removed 6 bases from V and 6 bases from J; junction bases left unmatched: 7. The CDR3 DNA is TGTGCCACCAGTAGAGCGAGCGGGGGGGCCAATGAGCAGTTCTTC. Encoded protein: CATSRASGGANEQFF.

This clonotype has a count of ten or more. The chain recombines TRBV25-1 with TRBJ1-1, with D maybe TRBD1 (6 bases). The CDR3 runs 16 residues. Trimming pared 2 bases from V and 0 bases from J, leaving 13 bases between. Germline values: CDR1 MGHDK, CDR2 SYGVNS. The chain's CDR3 is CASSEAAKGVNTEAFF. For the CDR3, the DNA is TGTGCCAGCAGTGAAGCAGCGAAGGGGGTGAACACTGAAGCTTTCTTT.

This clonotype was observed at least ten times. This chain links TRBV12-5 with TRBJ2-3, with a tentative D call TRBD1 (7 bases). Germline-derived CDR1 and CDR2 are LGHNT and FRNRAP. V lost 5 bases and J lost 1, with 19 bases in between. The CDR3 length is 17 residues. The CDR3 DNA sequence: TGTGCTAGTGGTGGGACTCCGGGACAGCGACGCACAGATACGCAGTATTTT. Translated, it gives CASGGTPGQRRTDTQYF.

V is TRBV7-2 and J is TRBJ1-2; the match to TRBD1 covers 9 bases. Germline CDR1 and CDR2: SGHTA and FQGNSA. The CDR3 has 14 amino acids. V lost 0 bases to trimming and J lost 8 bases; unmatched junction nucleotides: 4. CDR3 protein: CASSLATGGEGYTF. The DNA of the CDR3 is TGTGCCAGCAGCTTAGCGACAGGGGGAGAAGGCTACACCTTC.

In nucleotides, the CDR3 is TGTGCCAGCAGTAAAAATAGCGGGGTGGGTGGAGATACGCAGTATTTT. Translated: CASSKNSGVGGDTQYF. J is TRBJ2-3 and V is TRBV28; 8 nucleotides match TRBD2. Germline CDR1 and CDR2: MDHEN and SYDVKM. Trimming took 5 bases from V and 5 from J; bases not matched to a gene: 12. The CDR3 runs 16 residues.

The rearrangement joins TRBV18 to TRBJ2-1; D might be TRBD1 (6 bases). V gave up 5 bases and J gave up 0 bases, with 11 bases separating them. The germline V gene encodes CDR1 KGHSH and CDR2 LQKENI. The CDR3 contains 15 residues. CDR3 amino acids: CASSAQGSSYNEQFF. CDR3 nucleotide sequence: TGTGCCAGCTCAGCTCAGGGGAGCTCCTACAATGAGCAGTTCTTC. The full variable domain, its missing parts supplied by reference TRBV18 and TRBJ2-1, is NAGVMQNPRHLVRRRGQEARLRCSPMKGHSHVYWYRQLPEEGLKFMVYLQKENIIDESGMPKERFSAEFPKEGPSILRIQQVVRGDSAAYFCASSAQGSSYNEQFFGPGTRLTVL.

V usage is TRBV5-6 and J usage is TRBJ2-6; TRBD1 aligns across 7 bases. Germline V gene lookup returns CDR1 SGHDT and CDR2 YYEEEE. J was trimmed by 0 bases and V by 7 bases; bases with no gene match: 10. The CDR3 runs to 17 residues. CDR3 loop: CASQRAGGSSGANVLTF. CDR3 DNA sequence: TGTGCCAGCCAGAGGGCAGGGGGAAGCTCTGGGGCCAACGTCCTGACTTTC.